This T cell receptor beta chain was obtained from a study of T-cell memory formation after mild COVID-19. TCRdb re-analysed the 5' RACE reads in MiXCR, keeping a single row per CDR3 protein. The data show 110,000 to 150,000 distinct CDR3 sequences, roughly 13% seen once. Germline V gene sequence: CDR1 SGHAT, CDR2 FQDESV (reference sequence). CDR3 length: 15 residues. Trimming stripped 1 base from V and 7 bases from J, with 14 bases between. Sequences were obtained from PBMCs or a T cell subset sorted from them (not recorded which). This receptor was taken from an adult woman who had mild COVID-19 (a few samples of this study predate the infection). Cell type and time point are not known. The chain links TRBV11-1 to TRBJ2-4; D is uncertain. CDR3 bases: TGTGCCAGCAGCTTAGAGTCTGGATTGGGGAACATTCAGTACTTC. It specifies CASSLESGLGNIQYF. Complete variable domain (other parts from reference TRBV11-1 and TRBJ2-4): EAEVAQSPRYKITEKSQAVAFWCDPISGHATLYWYRQILGQGPELLVQFQDESVVDDSQLPKDRFSAERLKGVDSTLKIQPAELGDSAMYLCASSLESGLGNIQYFGAGTRLSVL.